This TCR beta chain was identified in a study of blood T cell repertoires in COVID-19. V was clipped by 5 bases and J by 4 bases; unmatched bases: 13. The CDR3 covers 16 residues. Per germline, CDR1 MNHEY and CDR2 SMNVEV (reference sequence). Here immunoSEQ multiplex PCR was the method, and the copy in TCRdb shows in-frame clones only, minus some. The sample holds some 190,000 clones; 80% to 90% are singletons and the top ten take around 2.3%. This receptor was identified in a woman aged 40-49 years with acute COVID-19. This chain connects TRBV27 to TRBJ2-7, with 8 bases lining up with TRBD2. Material: PBMCs or T cells enriched from blood (not recorded which). CDR3 sequence (DNA): TGTGCCAGCAGTCCCCGGGGGGGAAGTCTGGGGTACGAGCAGTACTTC. This translates into CASSPRGGSLGYEQYF.